Listed below are T cell receptor beta chains from one sample, sequenced in a study of T cell repertoires in cytomegalovirus infection. TCRdb redid the calling of the reads with MiXCR, one entry per CDR3 protein. The sample has about 340,000 distinct CDR3 sequences, just under 30% seen once. For these TCRs, the target antigens are not known. The specimen was cultured PBMCs, collected from culture after CMV antigen stimulation. Source of these receptors: a human donor in good health (CMV status not recorded). Some clones in this sample may be carry-over from other donors' samples. The CDR3 runs from the conserved cysteine through the conserved F or W. The D gene is left open where the match is weak. Clone sizes are given selectively: once, few, many, or a class where the clone is expanded.

TRBV19	once	.	TRBJ1-3	CASSTRTGNTIYF	TGTGCCAGTAGTACTCGAACTGGAAACACCATATATTTT
TRBV20-1	.	.	TRBJ1-1	CSANRENTEAFF	TGCAGTGCTAACAGGGAAAACACTGAAGCTTTCTTT
TRBV10-3	once	TRBD1	TRBJ2-5	CAIKGAEETQYF	TGTGCCATCAAGGGGGCCGAGGAGACCCAGTACTTC
TRBV7-2	many	TRBD1	TRBJ1-1	CASSSQGTNTEAFF	TGTGCCAGCAGCTCACAGGGGACGAACACTGAAGCTTTCTTT
TRBV4-1	.	.	TRBJ1-3	CASSRSMSSGNTIYF	TGCGCCAGCAGCCGCTCAATGAGCTCTGGAAACACCATATATTTT
TRBV20-1	once	TRBD1	TRBJ2-3	CSARRTGRDTQYF	TGCAGTGCTAGGAGGACAGGGCGGGATACGCAGTATTTT
TRBV6-5	few	TRBD2	TRBJ2-3	CASSYSGLAASTDTQYF	TGTGCCAGCAGTTACTCGGGACTAGCGGCTAGCACAGATACGCAGTATTTT
TRBV3-1	few	.	TRBJ1-1	CASSQVRDGEAFF	TGTGCCAGCAGCCAAGTGAGAGACGGTGAAGCTTTCTTT
TRBV6-6	.	TRBD1	TRBJ2-5	CASRSGTGIFFGFETQYF	TGTGCCAGCAGGTCCGGGACAGGCATTTTTTTTGGATTTGAGACCCAGTACTTC
TRBV7-6	many	.	TRBJ2-1	CASSLNSRDNEQFF	TGTGCCAGCAGCTTAAATTCACGGGACAATGAGCAGTTCTTC
TRBV4-2	.	.	TRBJ2-1	CASSQDTAALNEQFF	TGTGCCAGCAGCCAAGATACAGCGGCCCTAAATGAGCAGTTCTTC
TRBV5-4	few	TRBD1	TRBJ1-1	CASSSLYRGNTEAFF	TGTGCCAGCAGCTCATTATACAGGGGAAACACTGAAGCTTTCTTT
TRBV12-3/TRBV12-4	many	.	TRBJ1-2	CASSLGGVDYGYTF	TGTGCCAGCAGCCTTGGGGGGGTGGACTATGGCTACACCTTC
TRBV4-1	few	TRBD1	TRBJ2-2	CASSTTGGNAGELFF	TGCGCCAGCAGCACGACAGGGGGTAACGCCGGGGAGCTGTTTTTT
TRBV2	.	TRBD2	TRBJ2-5	CASGGDFLETQYF	TGTGCCAGCGGGGGGGACTTCCTCGAGACCCAGTACTTC
TRBV4-2	.	.	TRBJ2-5	CASSQADQETQYF	TGTGCCAGCAGCCAGGCAGATCAAGAGACCCAGTACTTC
TRBV15	.	TRBD2	TRBJ2-1	CATSGSGGGYNEQFF	TGTGCCACCAGCGGTAGCGGGGGGGGATACAATGAGCAGTTCTTC
TRBV7-6	.	.	TRBJ2-2	CASSLAGATGELFF	TGTGCCAGCAGCTTAGCGGGGGCTACCGGGGAGCTGTTTTTT
TRBV28	.	TRBD2	TRBJ2-2	CASSFPGLVANTGELFF	TGTGCCAGCAGTTTCCCGGGACTAGTCGCGAACACCGGGGAGCTGTTTTTT
TRBV10-2	.	TRBD2	TRBJ2-1	CASSEREVYNEQFF	TGCGCCAGCAGTGAGCGGGAGGTATACAATGAGCAGTTCTTC
TRBV5-6	.	TRBD1	TRBJ1-6	CASSRRTGDSPLHF	TGTGCCAGCAGCCGCCGGACAGGGGATTCACCCCTCCACTTT
TRBV6-2/TRBV6-3	.	.	TRBJ2-5	CASRGLLTVQETQYF	TGTGCCAGCAGGGGCCTCTTGACCGTCCAAGAGACCCAGTACTTC
TRBV5-1	few	TRBD2	TRBJ2-1	CASSSSGRAAEQFF	TGCGCCAGCAGCTCTAGCGGGAGGGCCGCTGAGCAGTTCTTC
TRBV10-3	few	.	TRBJ1-5	CAISEGQGGNQPQHF	TGTGCCATCAGTGAAGGGCAGGGAGGCAATCAGCCCCAGCATTTT
TRBV28	once	TRBD2	TRBJ2-1	CASTLSGSSYNEQFF	TGTGCCAGCACCCTTAGCGGGAGCTCCTACAATGAGCAGTTCTTC
TRBV19	.	.	TRBJ1-1	CASSTGGYAEAFF	TGTGCCAGTAGTACGGGGGGATATGCTGAAGCTTTCTTT
TRBV19	few	.	TRBJ2-2	CASSTSTGNTGELFF	TGTGCCAGTAGTACCTCGACAGGGAACACCGGGGAGCTGTTTTTT
TRBV28	.	.	TRBJ2-7	CASSKTRGNEQYF	TGTGCCAGCAGTAAAACCCGGGGGAACGAGCAGTACTTC
TRBV6-5	few	.	TRBJ2-3	CASSVLPRGDTQYF	TGTGCCAGCAGCGTTCTCCCCCGGGGAGATACGCAGTATTTT